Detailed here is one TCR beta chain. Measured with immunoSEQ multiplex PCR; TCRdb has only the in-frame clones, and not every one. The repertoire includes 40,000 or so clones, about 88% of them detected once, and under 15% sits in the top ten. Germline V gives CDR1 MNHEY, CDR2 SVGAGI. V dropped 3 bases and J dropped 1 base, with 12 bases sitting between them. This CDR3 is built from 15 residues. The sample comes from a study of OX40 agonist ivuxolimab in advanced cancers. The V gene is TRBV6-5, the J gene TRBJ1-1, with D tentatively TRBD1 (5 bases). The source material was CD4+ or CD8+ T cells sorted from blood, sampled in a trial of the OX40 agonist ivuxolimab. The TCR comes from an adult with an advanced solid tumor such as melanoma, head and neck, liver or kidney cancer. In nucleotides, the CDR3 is TGTGCCAGCAGTTATATCCGGGGGGAGAACACTGAAGCTTTCTTT. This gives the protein CASSYIRGENTEAFF.